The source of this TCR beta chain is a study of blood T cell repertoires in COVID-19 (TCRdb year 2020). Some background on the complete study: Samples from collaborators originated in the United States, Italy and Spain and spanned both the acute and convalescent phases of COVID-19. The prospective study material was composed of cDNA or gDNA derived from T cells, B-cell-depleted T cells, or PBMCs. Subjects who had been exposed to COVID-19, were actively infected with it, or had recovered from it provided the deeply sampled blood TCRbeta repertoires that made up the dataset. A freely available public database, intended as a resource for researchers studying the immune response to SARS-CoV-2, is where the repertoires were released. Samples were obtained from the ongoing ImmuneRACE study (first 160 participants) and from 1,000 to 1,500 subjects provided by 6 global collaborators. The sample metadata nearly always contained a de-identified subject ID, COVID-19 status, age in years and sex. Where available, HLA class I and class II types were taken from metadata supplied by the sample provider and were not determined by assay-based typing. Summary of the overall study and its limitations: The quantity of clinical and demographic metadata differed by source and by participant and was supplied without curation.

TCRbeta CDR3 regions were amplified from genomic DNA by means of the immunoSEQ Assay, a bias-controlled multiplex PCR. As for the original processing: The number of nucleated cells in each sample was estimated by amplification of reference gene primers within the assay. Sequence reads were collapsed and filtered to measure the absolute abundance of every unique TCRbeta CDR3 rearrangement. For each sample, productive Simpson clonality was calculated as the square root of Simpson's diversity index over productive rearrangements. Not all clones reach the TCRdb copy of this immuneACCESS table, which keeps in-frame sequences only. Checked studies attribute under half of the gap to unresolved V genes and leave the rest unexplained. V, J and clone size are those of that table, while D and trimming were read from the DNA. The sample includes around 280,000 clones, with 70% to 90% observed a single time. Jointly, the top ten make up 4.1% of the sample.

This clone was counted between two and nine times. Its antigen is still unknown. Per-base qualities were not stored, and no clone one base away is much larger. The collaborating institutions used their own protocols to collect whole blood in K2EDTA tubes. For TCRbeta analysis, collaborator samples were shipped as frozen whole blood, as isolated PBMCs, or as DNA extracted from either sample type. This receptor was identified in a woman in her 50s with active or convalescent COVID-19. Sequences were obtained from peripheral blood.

The CDR3 reads as follows: CASSPWTSGRETGELFF. The DNA sequence is as follows: TGTGCCAGCAGCCCATGGACTAGCGGGAGGGAAACCGGGGAGCTGTTTTTT. The chain couples TRBV28 to TRBJ2-2, with TRBD2 matching 15 junction bases. Clipping removes 6 bases from V and 5 bases from J, with 7 as the unmatched junction base count. CDR1 MDHEN and CDR2 SYDVKM are derived from the germline V gene. The CDR3 starts with the cysteine, ends with the phenylalanine, and has 17 residues. Kept here is only the CDR3 DNA, which spans 51 bases and is read in frame from base 1.